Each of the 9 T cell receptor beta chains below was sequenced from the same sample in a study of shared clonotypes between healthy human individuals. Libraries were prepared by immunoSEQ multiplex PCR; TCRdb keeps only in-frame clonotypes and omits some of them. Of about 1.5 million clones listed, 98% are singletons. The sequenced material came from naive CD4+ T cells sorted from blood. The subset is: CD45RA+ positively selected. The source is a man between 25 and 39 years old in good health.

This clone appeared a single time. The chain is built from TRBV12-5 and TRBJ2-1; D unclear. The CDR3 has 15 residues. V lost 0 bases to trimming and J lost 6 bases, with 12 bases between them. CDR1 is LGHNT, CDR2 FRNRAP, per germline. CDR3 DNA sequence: TGTGCTAGTGGTTTGGTAGGCGAAACTGGCAATGAGCAGTTCTTC. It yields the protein CASGLVGETGNEQFF.

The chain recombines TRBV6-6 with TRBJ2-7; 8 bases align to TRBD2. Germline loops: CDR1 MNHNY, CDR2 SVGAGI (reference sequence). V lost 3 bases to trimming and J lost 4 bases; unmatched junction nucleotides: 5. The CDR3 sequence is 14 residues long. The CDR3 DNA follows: TGTGCCAGCAGTTATGTAAGCGGGAGATACGAGCAGTACTTC. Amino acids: CASSYVSGRYEQYF.

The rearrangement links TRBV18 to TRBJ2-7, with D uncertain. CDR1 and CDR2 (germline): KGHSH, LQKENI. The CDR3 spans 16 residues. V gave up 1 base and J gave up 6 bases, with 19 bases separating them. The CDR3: CASSPLELDGYAEQYF. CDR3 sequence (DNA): TGTGCCAGCTCACCACTAGAACTGGATGGGTATGCCGAGCAGTACTTC.

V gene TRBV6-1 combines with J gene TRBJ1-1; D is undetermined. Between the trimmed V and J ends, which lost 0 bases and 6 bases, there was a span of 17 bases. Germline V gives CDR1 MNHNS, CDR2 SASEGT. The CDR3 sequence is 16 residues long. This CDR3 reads CASSEAPGIHGPEAFF. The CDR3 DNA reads TGTGCCAGCAGTGAAGCGCCTGGGATACATGGGCCTGAAGCTTTCTTT.

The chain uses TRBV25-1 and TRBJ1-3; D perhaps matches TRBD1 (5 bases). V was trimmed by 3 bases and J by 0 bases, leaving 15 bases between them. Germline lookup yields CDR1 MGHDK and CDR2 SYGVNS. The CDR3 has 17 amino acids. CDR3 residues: CASSDSGRISSGNTIYF. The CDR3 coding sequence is TGTGCCAGCAGTGATTCGGGACGTATAAGCTCTGGAAACACCATATATTTT.

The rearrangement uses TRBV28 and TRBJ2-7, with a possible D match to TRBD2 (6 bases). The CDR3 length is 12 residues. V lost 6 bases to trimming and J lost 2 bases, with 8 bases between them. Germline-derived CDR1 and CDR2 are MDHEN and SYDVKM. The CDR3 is CASRRGTYEQYF. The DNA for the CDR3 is TGTGCCAGCAGACGGGGGACCTACGAGCAGTACTTC.

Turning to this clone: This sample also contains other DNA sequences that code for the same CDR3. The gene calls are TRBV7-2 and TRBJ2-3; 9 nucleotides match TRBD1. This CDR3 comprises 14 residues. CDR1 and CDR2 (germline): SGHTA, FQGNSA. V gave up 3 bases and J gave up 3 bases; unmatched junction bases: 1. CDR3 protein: CASSFDRGTDTQYF. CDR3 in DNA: TGTGCCAGCAGCTTCGACAGGGGGACAGATACGCAGTATTTT. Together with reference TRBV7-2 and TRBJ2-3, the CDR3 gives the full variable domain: GAGVSQSPSNKVTEKGKDVELRCDPISGHTALYWYRQSLGQGLEFLIYFQGNSAPDKSGLPSDRFSAERTGGSVSTLTIQRTQQEDSAVYLCASSFDRGTDTQYFGPGTRLTVL.

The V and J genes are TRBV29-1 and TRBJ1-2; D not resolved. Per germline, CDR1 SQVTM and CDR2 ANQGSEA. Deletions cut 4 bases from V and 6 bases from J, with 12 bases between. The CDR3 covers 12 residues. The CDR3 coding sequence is TGCAGCGTTGGACTCGGCAGGCATGGCTACACCTTC. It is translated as CSVGLGRHGYTF.

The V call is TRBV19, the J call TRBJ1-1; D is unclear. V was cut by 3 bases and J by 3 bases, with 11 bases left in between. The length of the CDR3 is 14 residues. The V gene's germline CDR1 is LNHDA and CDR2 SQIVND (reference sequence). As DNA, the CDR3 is TGTGCCAGTAGTATCGGGCAGAGATACACTGAAGCTTTCTTT. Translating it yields CASSIGQRYTEAFF.